Presented here are 5 T cell receptor beta chains from one specimen sequenced in a study of beta chain features in type 1 diabetes. Every isolated RNA sample was fully reverse transcribed, so sequencing captured expressed TCRB transcripts. Profiling relied on immunoSEQ multiplex PCR, and the TCRdb table lists in-frame clones only, not all of them. This sample has just over 450,000 clones, with approximately 30% found just once. Sequenced: naive CD4+ T cells from blood. Receptors were obtained from a man aged 18 to 35 in good health.

Details on this clone: The identical CDR3 is also encoded by other nucleotide sequences in the sample. This chain joins TRBV30 and TRBJ1-1; possible D gene TRBD1, 6 bases. The CDR3 has 13 amino acids. Trimming left V 3 bases short and J 1 base short, with 9 bases between. Germline-derived CDR1 and CDR2 are GTSNPN and SVGIG (reference sequence). CDR3 protein: CAWSKGGNTEAFF. The DNA of the CDR3 is TGTGCCTGGAGCAAAGGGGGGAACACTGAAGCTTTCTTT.

The rearrangement joins TRBV15 to TRBJ2-1, with 8 bases identical to TRBD2. Trimming took 0 bases from V and 9 from J; bases not matched to a gene: 1. The CDR3 covers 13 residues. Per germline, CDR1 LNHNV and CDR2 YYDKDF (reference sequence). Here the CDR3 DNA reads TGTGCCACCAGCAGAGATCTAGCGGGTGAGCAGTTCTTC. It codes for CATSRDLAGEQFF.

On this clone: The junction departs from the called germline gene at one end, perhaps through a read error. This chain joins TRBV7-7 and TRBJ2-5, with TRBD2 matching 9 bases. Germline CDR1 reads SSHAT; CDR2 reads FNYEAQ (reference sequence). The CDR3 totals 14 residues. DNA of the CDR3: TGTGCTAGCAGCTACATAGCGGGAGAGGAGACCCAGTACTTC. Translating it yields CASSYIAGEETQYF. Full variable domain (rest looked up from reference TRBV7-7 and TRBJ2-5): GAGVSQSPRYKVTKRGQDVTLRCDPISSHATLYWYQQALGQGPEFLTYFNYEAQPDKSGLPSDRFSAERPEGSISTLTIQRTEQRDSAMYRCASSYIAGEETQYFGPGTRLLVL.

This clone came up once. The chain has TRBV25-1 and TRBJ2-7, with unresolved D. V was clipped by 5 bases and J by 0 bases, with 8 bases between them. The CDR3 has 13 amino acids. From germline, CDR1 is MGHDK and CDR2 SYGVNS. The chain's CDR3 is CASSQPGSYEQYF. The CDR3 nucleotides read TGTGCCAGCAGTCAGCCGGGCTCCTACGAGCAGTACTTC.

This chain links TRBV25-1 with TRBJ1-2; D not certain. This CDR3 comprises 15 residues. V was shortened by 3 bases and J by 3 bases, with 14 bases between the two germline ends. Germline CDR1 is MGHDK and CDR2 is SYGVNS. In DNA, the CDR3 is TGTGCCAGCAGTGATCCGGCGACTGCCGACTATGGCTACACCTTC. Translation gives CASSDPATADYGYTF.